Shown below are 27 T cell receptor beta chains from a single sample sequenced in a study of graft-versus-host responses after intestinal transplantation. What these receptors recognize is not known. Measured with immunoSEQ multiplex PCR; TCRdb has only the in-frame clones, and not every one. This table holds over 75,000 clones, roughly 90% found once. The sample was unstimulated CD8+ T cells sorted from spleen or lymph node cells, taken before transplant. Receptors originate from a human donor who was the organ donor for an intestinal transplant.

The rearrangement links TRBV2 to TRBJ1-4; 8 bases agree with TRBD1. The CDR3 has 15 amino acids. Trimming at V came to 6 bases and at J to 4 bases, leaving 7 bases not matched to a gene. Germline CDR1 reads SNHLY; CDR2 reads FYNNEI. CDR3 in amino acids: CASRVDRGGNEKLFF. The CDR3 region has the DNA TGTGCCAGCAGAGTAGACAGGGGTGGTAATGAAAAACTGTTTTTT.

V and J are TRBV2 and TRBJ2-7; the match to TRBD1 covers 10 bases. Germline CDR1 reads SNHLY; CDR2 reads FYNNEI. This CDR3 spans 15 amino acids. V lost 6 bases and J lost 6; bases outside the gene matches: 11. Written as DNA, the CDR3 is TGTGCCAGCAGACGACAGGGGGCTAACTGGGGCGAGCAGTACTTC. It encodes CASRRQGANWGEQYF.

This chain connects TRBV30 to TRBJ1-6, with D hard to call. Trimming took off 1 base at V and 14 bases at J, with 9 bases between the two ends. Per germline, CDR1 GTSNPN and CDR2 SVGIG (reference sequence). The CDR3 spans 11 residues. In DNA, the CDR3 is TGTGCCTGGAGTGATGGGCCGGCCCTCCACTTT. Translated, it gives CAWSDGPALHF. The variable domain in full, completed from reference TRBV30 and TRBJ1-6, reads SQTIHQWPATLVQPVGSPLSLECTVEGTSNPNLYWYRQAAGRGLQLLFYSVGIGQISSEVPQNLSASRPQDRQFILSSKKLLLSDSGFYLCAWSDGPALHFGNGTRLTVT.

The chain carries TRBV5-1 and TRBJ1-2, with 11 bases that match TRBD1. Germline CDR1 SGHRS, CDR2 YFSETQ. CDR3 length: 15 amino acids. V shed 2 bases, J shed 3 bases, and the junction held 3 bases outside the gene matches. This chain's CDR3 is CASSFGQGAHYGYTF. In DNA, the CDR3 is TGCGCCAGCAGCTTTGGACAGGGGGCTCACTATGGCTACACCTTC.

The chain recombines TRBV4-1 with TRBJ2-1; TRBD2 matches 11 bases. Germline lookup yields CDR1 MGHRA and CDR2 YSYEKL. The CDR3 covers 18 residues. The J segment lost 10 bases and the V segment lost 0 bases, leaving 14 bases of the junction unmatched. CDR3 nucleotides: TGCGCCAGCAGCCAAGAGGGCCTGTCTAGCGGGGGGCCAGGGGAGCAGTTCTTC. Its translation: CASSQEGLSSGGPGEQFF.

The chain employs TRBV6-5 and TRBJ1-5, with 7 bases lining up with TRBD1. The CDR3 has 15 amino acids. The V segment lost 6 bases and the J segment 0 bases; nucleotides outside the gene matches: 5. The germline V gene encodes CDR1 MNHEY and CDR2 SVGAGI. CDR3 coding DNA: TGTGCCAGCAGCTCTGGGACAGATAGCAATCAGCCCCAGCATTTT. This gives the protein CASSSGTDSNQPQHF.

The rearrangement uses TRBV19 and TRBJ2-7; possible D gene TRBD2, 5 bases. Trimming shortened V by 3 bases and J by 3 bases, and 12 bases separated the two germline ends. Germline V gives CDR1 LNHDA, CDR2 SQIVND (reference sequence). CDR3 length equals 14 residues. CDR3 residues: CASSIEGRDYEQYF. The CDR3 DNA sequence: TGTGCCAGTAGTATCGAGGGAAGAGACTACGAGCAGTACTTC. Filled out from reference TRBV19 and TRBJ2-7, the complete variable domain reads DGGITQSPKYLFRKEGQNVTLSCEQNLNHDAMYWYRQDPGQGLRLIYYSQIVNDFQKGDIAEGYSVSREKKESFPLTVTSAQKNPTAFYLCASSIEGRDYEQYFGPGTRLTVT.

There are a few counts of this clone. V usage is TRBV9 and J usage is TRBJ2-1; D perhaps matches TRBD1 (6 bases). This CDR3 has 12 amino acids. Trimming removed 4 bases from V and 5 bases from J, with 7 bases in between. CDR1 SGDLS and CDR2 YYNGEE come from the germline V gene. DNA for the CDR3: TGTGCCAGCAGCTGGGACAACAATGAGCAGTTCTTC. Translation gives CASSWDNNEQFF.

This chain connects TRBV19 to TRBJ2-1; TRBD2 matches 16 bases. This CDR3 contains 20 residues. V gave up 4 bases and J gave up 0 bases; unmatched junction bases: 9. CDR1 is LNHDA, CDR2 SQIVND, per germline (reference sequence). CDR3 residues: CASSTGPGLAGGASYNEQFF. The CDR3 coding sequence is TGTGCCAGTAGTACTGGACCGGGACTAGCGGGAGGGGCCTCCTACAATGAGCAGTTCTTC.

The chain carries TRBV28 and TRBJ1-5; unclear D gene. Germline-derived CDR1 and CDR2 are MDHEN and SYDVKM. CDR3 length: 19 residues. V was trimmed by 2 bases and J by 0 bases, leaving 20 bases between them. CDR3 region: CASSLVVGLTPYSNQPQHF. The DNA of the CDR3 is TGTGCCAGCAGTTTAGTTGTTGGACTGACTCCGTATAGCAATCAGCCCCAGCATTTT.

This rearrangement joins TRBV29-1 to TRBJ1-2; D is undetermined. With 3 bases removed from V and 4 bases from J, the gap between germline ends came to 15 bases. From germline, CDR1 is SQVTM and CDR2 ANQGSEA. The CDR3 loop spans 14 amino acids. This CDR3 is CSVDLGRGSYGYTF. The CDR3 coding sequence is TGCAGCGTTGATTTGGGGAGAGGGAGCTATGGCTACACCTTC. The complete variable domain, with remaining parts taken from reference TRBV29-1 and TRBJ1-2, reads SAVISQKPSRDICQRGTSLTIQCQVDSQVTMMFWYRQQPGQSLTLIATANQGSEATYESGFVIDKFPISRPNLTFSTLTVSNMSPEDSSIYLCSVDLGRGSYGYTFGSGTRLTVV.

This clone was seen a handful of times. The chain joins TRBV29-1 to TRBJ1-2; TRBD1 matches at 7 bases. The trim removed 7 bases at V and 8 bases at J, leaving 10 bases unmatched. The CDR3 is made up of 12 amino acids. CDR1 is SQVTM, CDR2 ANQGSEA, per germline. DNA of the CDR3: TGCAGCGATTTTACAGGGGTCGGGGGCTACACCTTC. This sequence encodes CSDFTGVGGYTF.

The chain links TRBV7-2 to TRBJ2-1, with TRBD2 matching 7 bases. In germline, CDR1 is SGHTA, CDR2 FQGNSA. This CDR3 has 15 amino acids. Germline trimming cut 3 bases from V and 5 bases from J; bases unmatched to any gene: 7. CDR3: CASSFPGLQHNEQFF. The CDR3 region has the DNA TGTGCCAGCAGCTTTCCGGGACTACAACACAATGAGCAGTTCTTC. Combining the CDR3 with reference TRBV7-2 and TRBJ2-1 gives the whole variable domain GAGVSQSPSNKVTEKGKDVELRCDPISGHTALYWYRQSLGQGLEFLIYFQGNSAPDKSGLPSDRFSAERTGGSVSTLTIQRTQQEDSAVYLCASSFPGLQHNEQFFGPGTRLTVL.

The chain carries TRBV2 and TRBJ2-7, with TRBD1 matching 10 bases. The CDR3 length is 15 residues. Germline CDR1 is SNHLY and CDR2 is FYNNEI. Trimming removed 6 bases from V and 3 bases from J; junction bases left unmatched: 8. The DNA for the CDR3 is TGTGCCAGCAGAGTTCGTTGGACAGGGGGCTACGAGCAGTACTTC. Encoded protein: CASRVRWTGGYEQYF.

The chain carries TRBV27 and TRBJ1-2; D call uncertain. The V end lost 6 bases, the J end lost 8 bases, and 22 bases lay between the germline ends. Germline assignment: CDR1 MNHEY and CDR2 SMNVEV (reference sequence). The CDR3 contains 15 residues. This chain's CDR3 is CASSPRDRDASGYTF. The CDR3 DNA reads as TGTGCCAGCAGCCCGAGGGATCGGGATGCGTCCGGCTACACCTTC.

Here the CDR3 DNA reads TGCGCCAGCAGCACGGACAGGGGGTGGGCCGGGGAGCTGTTTTTT. It is translated as CASSTDRGWAGELFF. The chain uses TRBV5-1 and TRBJ2-2, with 10 bases identical to TRBD1. The CDR3 contains 15 residues. Germline V lookup: CDR1 SGHRS, CDR2 YFSETQ. The J segment lost 6 bases and the V segment lost 4 bases, leaving 6 bases of the junction unmatched.

The chain joins TRBV5-5 to TRBJ1-5; D ambiguous. The CDR3 is made up of 18 amino acids. From germline, CDR1 is SGHKS and CDR2 YYEKEE (reference sequence). Between the trimmed V and J ends, which lost 4 bases and 0 bases, there was a span of 20 bases. Written as DNA, the CDR3 is TGTGCCAGCAGCAAGACACCCCGATCAACCCATAGCAATCAGCCCCAGCATTTT. Translation: CASSKTPRSTHSNQPQHF.

This chain uses TRBV6-1 with TRBJ2-5, with 7 bases matching TRBD2. The J call may be in error: the DNA end matches TRBJ2-7 better. Germline-derived CDR1 and CDR2 are MNHNS and SASEGT. This CDR3 is built from 19 residues. For the CDR3, the DNA is TGTGCCAGCAGTGAACTTCTTAGGCAGCCAAGGACTAGTTGGTACGAGCAGTACTTC. Translated, it gives CASSELLRQPRTSWYEQYF.

The chain combines TRBV27 with TRBJ1-2, with TRBD1 identical over 7 bases. This CDR3 region has 12 residues. Looked up from germline, CDR1 is MNHEY and CDR2 is SMNVEV (reference sequence). The trim removed 3 bases at V and 6 bases at J, leaving 1 base unmatched. The CDR3 region is CASSFTGDGYTF. CDR3 DNA: TGTGCCAGCAGTTTTACAGGGGATGGCTACACCTTC.

Regarding this clone: This same CDR3 is encoded by further DNA sequences in the sample. The chain uses TRBV5-5 and TRBJ2-6; tentative D call: TRBD1 (5 bases). V was trimmed by 0 bases and J by 2 bases, leaving 9 bases between them. Germline V gene lookup returns CDR1 SGHKS and CDR2 YYEKEE (reference sequence). The CDR3 contains 16 residues. The CDR3 sequence: CASSLAGWAGANVLTF. The CDR3 DNA follows: TGTGCCAGCAGCTTGGCAGGGTGGGCTGGGGCCAACGTCCTGACTTTC.

This chain joins TRBV11-3 and TRBJ2-2; D call uncertain. The CDR3 has 14 residues. Germline assignment: CDR1 SGHNT and CDR2 YENEEA. The germline V and J ends were trimmed by 3 bases and 1 base, with 6 bases remaining between them. Written as DNA, the CDR3 is TGTGCCAGCAGCTTCGGTAGGAACACCGGGGAGCTGTTTTTT. Its protein is CASSFGRNTGELFF.

The chain combines TRBV21-1 with TRBJ2-7; the table's D gene call, TRBD1, was not cross checked with the DNA. TRBV21-1 is tagged as a pseudogene. The length of the CDR3 is 15 residues. The DNA of the CDR3 is TGTGCCAGCAGCGCCCGGGACAGGGCAGGGTACGAGCAGTACTTC. It is translated as CASSARDRAGYEQYF.

This rearrangement joins TRBV30 to TRBJ2-5; possible D gene TRBD1, 5 bases. The J call may be incorrect, as the DNA end agrees better with TRBJ2-7. The CDR3 totals 12 residues. CDR1 and CDR2 from the germline V gene are GTSNPN and SVGIG (reference sequence). CDR3 DNA: TGTGCCTGGAGTGTACAGGTAGACGAGCAGTACTTC. Residues: CAWSVQVDEQYF.

The chain is built from TRBV28 and TRBJ1-2; D uncertain. Trimming removed 3 bases from V and 7 bases from J, with 12 bases in between. Per germline, CDR1 MDHEN and CDR2 SYDVKM. The CDR3 length is 13 residues. The CDR3 DNA reads as TGTGCCAGCAGTTTCATGCGGAGAGGTGGCTACACCTTC. This encodes CASSFMRRGGYTF.

The chain's CDR3 is CASRSGGAFYNEQFF. The CDR3 nucleotides are TGTGCCAGCAGGAGCGGGGGGGCCTTCTACAATGAGCAGTTCTTC. The rearrangement joins TRBV13 to TRBJ2-1; 10 bases are shared with TRBD2. Germline assignment: CDR1 PRHDT and CDR2 FYEKMQ (reference sequence). CDR3 length equals 15 residues. V shed 6 bases, J shed 3 bases, and the junction held 5 bases outside the gene matches.

The chain recombines TRBV13 with TRBJ1-4; D is unresolved. The CDR3 has 14 amino acids. With 5 bases removed from V and 7 bases from J, the gap between germline ends came to 14 bases. Germline assignment: CDR1 PRHDT and CDR2 FYEKMQ (reference sequence). CDR3 sequence: CASSVRAAIEKLFF. CDR3 sequence (DNA): TGTGCCAGCAGCGTGCGGGCGGCGATTGAAAAACTGTTTTTT.

A word on this clone: Other DNA sequences in this specimen translate into the identical CDR3. The chain has TRBV20-1 and TRBJ2-1; D possibly corresponds to TRBD2 (5 bases). The V end lost 6 bases, the J end lost 4 bases, and 7 bases lay between the germline ends. Germline V gene data show CDR1 as DFQATT and CDR2 as SNEGSKA (reference sequence). CDR3 length equals 11 residues. The CDR3 nucleotides are TGCAGTGCCCGGGAATACAATGAGCAGTTCTTC. Its translation: CSAREYNEQFF.